The entry that follows covers one T cell receptor (beta chain) sequence. Profiled with immunoSEQ multiplex PCR; TCRdb holds only in-frame clones, not every one. The sample includes under 300,000 clones, 80% to 85% seen only once; the top ten take around 0.61%. The entry originates in a study of Tregs in tolerant kidney transplant recipients. The CDR3 runs to 13 residues. V was clipped by 6 bases and J by 7 bases, with 16 bases between them. CDR1 MNHNY and CDR2 SVGAGI come from the germline V gene (reference sequence). The sample taken for sequencing was CD4+ T cells from blood. V gene TRBV6-6 combines with J gene TRBJ2-7; possible D gene TRBD1, 6 bases. The sequence came from a human donor in good health. The CDR3 spells CASSRQTGLEQYF. The DNA of the CDR3 is TGTGCCAGCAGCCGACAGACAGGTTTGGAGCAGTACTTC.